This T cell receptor beta chain comes out of a study of CD8 T cell repertoires and HIV-1 epitope variants. At the level of the study: T cells were stimulated with Twenty-five Gag and Nef peptides separately. Enriched T cells were co-cultured with equal autologous T cell-negative cells. Controls were a CMV, EBV and flu pool, Ebola AY9, and no peptide. Epitopes were three Gag families plus Nef HW9 and YT9.

The junction had 6 bases not matched to a gene; V was cut back by 6 bases and J by 4 bases. The CDR3 is made up of 15 amino acids. CDR1 and CDR2 from the germline V gene are LNHDA and SQIVND (reference sequence). Libraries were prepared by immunoSEQ multiplex PCR; TCRdb keeps only in-frame clonotypes and omits some of them. This table holds about 95,000 clones, more than 65% found once. The sample taken for sequencing was uncultured baseline CD8+ T cells from peripheral blood mononuclear cells (PBMCs). The receptor was derived from a male donor with HIV. The rearrangement links TRBV19 to TRBJ2-7, with 13 bases lining up with TRBD2. CDR3 DNA sequence: TGTGCCAGTAGCATTACTAGCGGGAGGGCTTACGAGCAGTACTTC. Residues: CASSITSGRAYEQYF.